This T cell receptor beta chain was sequenced for a study of early T cells in non-severe SARS-CoV-2 infection. Study summary: Bulk RNA isolated from unsorted whole blood underwent sequencing; chains were not paired.

Unique molecular identifier tags were affixed to discrete cDNA molecules. Each CDR3 protein gets one entry after TCRdb re-called the 5' RACE reads with MiXCR. Among 75,000 to 80,000 distinct CDR3 sequences listed, 8.5% to 10% were seen once. In germline, CDR1 is ENHRY, CDR2 SYGVKD. CDR3 length equals 12 residues. Trimming pared 4 bases from V and 5 bases from J, leaving 8 bases between. This clonotype was picked up a small number of times. Its antigen is not identified. Notes on the study in general: Private and CD4 specificities were missed by VDJdb matching, skewed to anti-spike CD8.

This receptor was taken from an adult who was a healthcare worker with PCR-confirmed SARS-CoV-2 infection or an uninfected control (not recorded which). The sequencing sample was made of whole blood. V gene TRBV10-3 combines with J gene TRBJ2-5; D possibly corresponds to TRBD1 (5 bases). DNA for the CDR3: TGTGCCATCAGTGGCACAGGCGAGACCCAGTACTTC. As protein: CAISGTGETQYF.